Listed below are T cell receptor beta chains from one sample, sequenced in a study of T cells in Graves' hyperthyroidism and ophthalmopathy. TCRdb ran MiXCR on the multiplex PCR reads and lists one entry per CDR3 protein. This sample has 250,000 or so distinct CDR3 sequences, with about 14% found just once. The sample taken for sequencing was blood. These receptors were obtained from a woman in her thirties or forties with Graves' hyperthyroidism that later progressed to Graves' ophthalmopathy. Each CDR3 is given with its conserved first and last residue. The D gene is left open where the match is weak. Where a row states a size, it is once, few, many or the class of an expanded clone; other rows omit it.

>TRBJ2-7|-|TRBV12-3/TRBV12-4|-
TGTGCCAGCGCGAAGACAGGTCTAACCTACGAGCAGTACTTC
CASAKTGLTYEQYF
>TRBJ2-3|many|TRBV20-1|TRBD2
TGCAGTGCTACATATGGGGGACTAGGGACAGATACGCAGTATTTT
CSATYGGLGTDTQYF
>TRBJ2-3|many|TRBV20-1|TRBD2
TGCAGTGCTTCATCAAATAGCGGGGTATCCACAGATACGCAGTATTTT
CSASSNSGVSTDTQYF
>TRBJ2-1|many|TRBV7-9|-
TGTGCCAGCAGCTTAGTCCTCTCTGGCCTCCATGAGCAGTTCTTC
CASSLVLSGLHEQFF
>TRBJ2-1|many|TRBV10-2|TRBD2
TGCGCCAGCAGTGAAAACCCCCCCGGGACTAGTTACTACAATGAGCAGTTCTTC
CASSENPPGTSYYNEQFF
>TRBJ2-1|many|TRBV10-3|-
TGTGCCATCAGTAAGACAGGGACCGGGACTGGCAATGAGCAGTTCTTC
CAISKTGTGTGNEQFF
>TRBJ2-3|-|TRBV7-6|TRBD2
TGTGCCAGCAGCCAACTAGCGGGAGGGACAGATACGCAGTATTTT
CASSQLAGGTDTQYF
>TRBJ1-2|many|TRBV4-1|-
TGCGCCAGCAGCCAAAAATCGCTTGGGAACGGCTACACCTTC
CASSQKSLGNGYTF
>TRBJ2-7|many|TRBV27|-
TGTGCCAGCAGCCCAGGAAGGGGCGATACCTACGAGCAGTACTTC
CASSPGRGDTYEQYF
>TRBJ2-7|few|TRBV6-1|TRBD2
TGTGCCAGCAGTGAAGCTTTGGGACTAGCGGGAGACGAGCAGTACTTC
CASSEALGLAGDEQYF
>TRBJ1-1|many|TRBV19|-
TGTGCCAGTAGTATAGGTCGGACTGAAGCTTTCTTT
CASSIGRTEAFF
>TRBJ1-2|-|TRBV20-1|TRBD1
TGCAGTGCTAGAGGGGAGACAGGGGGATATGGCTACACCTTC
CSARGETGGYGYTF
>TRBJ1-5|many|TRBV12-3/TRBV12-4|-
TGTGCCAGCAGTTCCGGACGGTCCAACAATCAGCCCCAGCATTTT
CASSSGRSNNQPQHF
>TRBJ1-1|many|TRBV28|TRBD1
TGTGCCAGCTATACTAGGGGGCGGGCTGAAGCTTTCTTT
CASYTRGRAEAFF
>TRBJ2-1|many|TRBV6-1|TRBD2
TGTGCCAGCGGACTAGCTAGCTCCTACAATGAGCAGTTCTTC
CASGLASSYNEQFF
>TRBJ2-4|-|TRBV7-9|-
TGTGCCAGCAGCTTAGACGTTGGGAGAAACATTCAGTACTTC
CASSLDVGRNIQYF
>TRBJ2-7|many|TRBV27|-
TGTGCCAGCAGACCCCCCGGGACTCTAACCTACGAGCAGTACTTC
CASRPPGTLTYEQYF
>TRBJ2-3|-|TRBV6-1|-
TGTGCCAGCAGAAATTGGGCCGGGGTCCTCACAGATACGCAGTATTTT
CASRNWAGVLTDTQYF
>TRBJ1-5|few|TRBV20-1|TRBD1
TGCAGTGCTAGAGAACTTCTAGGAGCGACAGGGTGGGGGCAGCCCCAGCATTTT
CSARELLGATGWGQPQHF
>TRBJ1-3|many|TRBV11-2|TRBD1
TGTGCCAGCAGCCCCTGGACAGGGGCAGACTCTGGAAACACCATATATTTT
CASSPWTGADSGNTIYF
>TRBJ2-1|-|TRBV27|-
TGTGCCAGCGCCCCCGGGGCAGGGCCCAGCTCCTACAATGAGCAGTTCTTC
CASAPGAGPSSYNEQFF
>TRBJ2-3|-|TRBV12-3/TRBV12-4|TRBD2
TGTGCCAGCAGTTCGCCAGGGACTAGCGGGAGGTTAATTTCTAGCACAGATACGCAGTATTTT
CASSSPGTSGRLISSTDTQYF
>TRBJ2-2|few|TRBV4-1|TRBD2
TGCGCCAGCAGCCAATCGGGAGGAATTGCCGGGGAGCTGTTTTTT
CASSQSGGIAGELFF
>TRBJ2-1|many|TRBV5-5|-
TGTGCCAGCAGCGGGGGACACCTGAGCTCCTACAATGAGCAGTTCTTC
CASSGGHLSSYNEQFF
>TRBJ2-2|many|TRBV27|TRBD2
TGTGCCAGCAGCCCCATAGCGGGGACCTACACCGGGGAGCTGTTTTTT
CASSPIAGTYTGELFF
>TRBJ2-3|many|TRBV19|-
TGTGCCAGTAGTATACGACCCCGGCGGGATACGCAGTATTTT
CASSIRPRRDTQYF
>TRBJ2-3|-|TRBV6-5|-
TGTGCCAGCAGTTATTCTCAGGGGTCAGATACGCAGTATTTT
CASSYSQGSDTQYF
>TRBJ2-7|many|TRBV5-1|-
TGCGCCAGCAGCTTGGCCGCGGACTACGAGCAGTACTTC
CASSLAADYEQYF
>TRBJ1-2|few|TRBV28|TRBD1
TGTGCCAGCAGTTCCCCTACAGGGGGGGCTTATGGCTACACCTTC
CASSSPTGGAYGYTF
>TRBJ2-1|many|TRBV5-1|-
TGCGCCAGCAGCATCGAGGGAGCCTCCTACAATGAGCAGTTCTTC
CASSIEGASYNEQFF
>TRBJ2-7|many|TRBV29-1|TRBD2
TGCAGCGTGCGATCCTCTAGCGGGAGTATCTACGAGCAGTACTTC
CSVRSSSGSIYEQYF
>TRBJ2-1|many|TRBV7-8|TRBD1
TGTGCCAGCAGCTTAGGAGGACAGGGGAATGAGCAGTTCTTC
CASSLGGQGNEQFF
>TRBJ2-7|many|TRBV11-2|-
TGTGCCAGCAGCCCCCAGACTAGCTCCTACGAGCAGTACTTC
CASSPQTSSYEQYF
>TRBJ1-1|many|TRBV18|-
TGTGCCAGCTCACCACTATCCGAGAACACTGAAGCTTTCTTT
CASSPLSENTEAFF
>TRBJ2-7|-|TRBV11-2|TRBD2
TGTGCCAGCAGCACCCGGACTAGCGGGAGAAGGTACGAGCAGTACTTC
CASSTRTSGRRYEQYF
>TRBJ1-5|many|TRBV19|TRBD1
TGTGCCAGCAGTACAGGGGGAAGCAATCAGCCCCAGCATTTT
CASSTGGSNQPQHF
>TRBJ2-1|many|TRBV28|TRBD2
TGTGCCAGCAGTGCGCTACTAGCGGGAGGGGGACATGAGCAGTTCTTC
CASSALLAGGGHEQFF
>TRBJ1-5|many|TRBV30|-
TGTGCCTGGAGTGTACTTCGTAATCAGCCCCAGCATTTT
CAWSVLRNQPQHF
>TRBJ2-7|many|TRBV6-1|-
TGTGCCAGCAGTGCCGTCCAGAGGAGCCACGAGCAGTACTTC
CASSAVQRSHEQYF
>TRBJ1-1|-|TRBV2|-
TGTGCCAGCAGTGTCCGGGGGGGCCTAGAAGCTTTCTTT
CASSVRGGLEAFF